This TCR beta chain emerged from a study of T cell repertoires in cytomegalovirus infection. About the research overall: Shared public TCR beta signatures pointed to both CMV infection and a matching HLA type. Regarding the study as a whole: HLA-C-restricted, CMV-specific TCR beta clonotypes were dominant ex vivo. The cumulative frequency of public TCR beta families distinguished individuals who carried CMV together with the relevant HLA.

A single record per CDR3 protein comes from TCRdb applying MiXCR to the reads. The table lists a few hundred thousand distinct CDR3 sequences, roughly 10% of them singletons. Trimming cost V 7 bases and J 4 bases; bases outside gene matches: 0. Germline values: CDR1 SQVTM, CDR2 ANQGSEA. This CDR3 has 11 residues. This clonotype has at least ten counts. Its antigen is as yet unknown. J is TRBJ1-3 and V is TRBV29-1; TRBD1 agrees at 8 bases. The source is a human donor in good health (CMV status not recorded). Some clones in this sample may be carry-over from other donors' samples. The specimen sequenced was PBMCs. The CDR3 nucleotides are TGCAGCGGACAGGGGGGAAACACCATATATTTT. Translating it yields CSGQGGNTIYF.